Listed below are T cell receptor beta chains from one sample, sequenced in a study of T cells in Graves' hyperthyroidism and ophthalmopathy. TCRdb re-called the multiplex PCR reads through MiXCR, storing one row per CDR3 protein. The sample consists of 300,000 to 350,000 distinct CDR3 sequences, under 25% of them appearing once. Source material: blood. The source of these receptors is a woman in her 50s with Graves' hyperthyroidism. Both conserved end residues are part of each CDR3. Each record gives: V gene, J gene, D gene, clone size, CDR3 protein, CDR3 DNA. D genes are given only for firm matches. Not every row has a clone size; where given, it reads once, few, many or a size class.

v_call: TRBV2
j_call: TRBJ2-5
d_call: TRBD1
clone_size: few
cdr3_aa: CAGQGLQETQYF
cdr3_nt: TGTGCCGGACAGGGTCTCCAAGAGACCCAGTACTTC

v_call: TRBV11-2
j_call: TRBJ2-1
d_call: TRBD2
clone_size: many
cdr3_aa: CASSLGGTSHNEQFF
cdr3_nt: TGTGCCAGCAGCTTAGGGGGGACTAGTCACAATGAGCAGTTCTTC

v_call: TRBV28
j_call: TRBJ1-5
d_call: .
clone_size: few
cdr3_aa: CASRTLGRQPQHF
cdr3_nt: TGTGCCAGCAGGACCCTAGGTCGCCAGCCCCAGCATTTT

v_call: TRBV12-3/TRBV12-4
j_call: TRBJ2-1
d_call: TRBD2
clone_size: many
cdr3_aa: CASSGTSGGMLYNEQFF
cdr3_nt: TGTGCCAGCAGTGGGACTAGCGGGGGCATGCTCTACAATGAGCAGTTCTTC

v_call: TRBV12-3/TRBV12-4
j_call: TRBJ2-4
d_call: TRBD2
clone_size: .
cdr3_aa: CASSLAGLAGAQIAKNIQYF
cdr3_nt: TGTGCCAGCAGTTTAGCGGGACTAGCGGGGGCCCAAATAGCCAAAAACATTCAGTACTTC

v_call: TRBV18
j_call: TRBJ1-3
d_call: .
clone_size: once
cdr3_aa: CASSPPSRDTIYF
cdr3_nt: TGTGCCAGCTCACCACCGAGCCGAGACACCATATATTTT

v_call: TRBV27
j_call: TRBJ2-7
d_call: TRBD2
clone_size: many
cdr3_aa: CASSQKLAGGFEQYF
cdr3_nt: TGTGCCAGCAGTCAGAAACTAGCGGGAGGCTTCGAGCAGTACTTC

v_call: TRBV20-1
j_call: TRBJ2-7
d_call: .
clone_size: many
cdr3_aa: CSVPTRGGEQYF
cdr3_nt: TGCAGTGTCCCCACCCGAGGAGGGGAGCAGTACTTC

v_call: TRBV7-2
j_call: TRBJ2-7
d_call: TRBD2
clone_size: many
cdr3_aa: CASSLVGSGVSSYEQYF
cdr3_nt: TGTGCCAGCAGCTTAGTAGGTAGCGGGGTTAGCTCCTACGAGCAGTACTTC

v_call: TRBV9
j_call: TRBJ2-7
d_call: .
clone_size: many
cdr3_aa: CASSVGEEQYF
cdr3_nt: TGTGCCAGCAGCGTAGGGGAGGAGCAGTACTTC

v_call: TRBV18
j_call: TRBJ2-1
d_call: .
clone_size: .
cdr3_aa: CASSPPGVLQNEQFF
cdr3_nt: TGTGCCAGCTCACCACCGGGAGTTTTACAGAATGAGCAGTTCTTC

v_call: TRBV30
j_call: TRBJ2-1
d_call: .
clone_size: many
cdr3_aa: CAWSKGVSQFF
cdr3_nt: TGTGCCTGGAGTAAAGGGGTTTCGCAGTTCTTC

v_call: TRBV28
j_call: TRBJ2-1
d_call: TRBD1
clone_size: once
cdr3_aa: CATLDRDINEQFF
cdr3_nt: TGTGCCACTCTGGACAGGGACATTAATGAGCAGTTCTTC

v_call: TRBV2
j_call: TRBJ2-7
d_call: .
clone_size: many
cdr3_aa: CASSLDRFHEQYF
cdr3_nt: TGTGCCAGCAGCCTCGACAGGTTCCACGAGCAGTACTTC

v_call: TRBV30
j_call: TRBJ2-4
d_call: .
clone_size: few
cdr3_aa: CAWDSKNIQYF
cdr3_nt: TGTGCCTGGGACAGCAAAAACATTCAGTACTTC

v_call: TRBV27
j_call: TRBJ2-7
d_call: .
clone_size: many
cdr3_aa: CASIIPREQYF
cdr3_nt: TGTGCCAGCATAATACCCCGCGAGCAGTACTTC

v_call: TRBV12-3/TRBV12-4
j_call: TRBJ1-2
d_call: .
clone_size: .
cdr3_aa: CASSFTASYGYTF
cdr3_nt: TGTGCCAGCAGTTTTACAGCTTCCTATGGCTACACCTTC

v_call: TRBV24-1
j_call: TRBJ1-2
d_call: .
clone_size: .
cdr3_aa: CATGGGLDYGYTF
cdr3_nt: TGTGCCACCGGCGGGGGGCTCGACTATGGCTACACCTTC

v_call: TRBV27
j_call: TRBJ2-6
d_call: .
clone_size: .
cdr3_aa: CASYSPGSGANVLTF
cdr3_nt: TGTGCCAGCTACTCGCCGGGGTCTGGGGCCAACGTCCTGACTTTC

v_call: TRBV5-1
j_call: TRBJ2-3
d_call: TRBD2
clone_size: .
cdr3_aa: CASSQGRTSGRTYF
cdr3_nt: TGCGCCAGCAGCCAGGGTCGGACTAGCGGGCGGACGTATTTT

v_call: TRBV12-3/TRBV12-4
j_call: TRBJ2-7
d_call: TRBD1
clone_size: .
cdr3_aa: CASSFSTGTGITYEQYF
cdr3_nt: TGTGCCAGCAGTTTTTCAACCGGGACAGGGATTACCTACGAGCAGTACTTC

v_call: TRBV6-2/TRBV6-3
j_call: TRBJ2-1
d_call: TRBD2
clone_size: many
cdr3_aa: CASSYGGRAFYEQFF
cdr3_nt: TGTGCCAGCAGTTACGGAGGGAGGGCCTTCTATGAGCAGTTCTTC

v_call: TRBV28
j_call: TRBJ2-3
d_call: TRBD1
clone_size: .
cdr3_aa: CASSFGLRADRGTQYF
cdr3_nt: TGTGCCAGCAGTTTTGGCCTCCGGGCCGACAGGGGCACGCAGTATTTT

v_call: TRBV29-1
j_call: TRBJ1-5
d_call: .
clone_size: many
cdr3_aa: CSVAGSSNQPQHF
cdr3_nt: TGCAGCGTTGCTGGGAGTAGCAATCAGCCCCAGCATTTT

v_call: TRBV11-3
j_call: TRBJ1-1
d_call: .
clone_size: .
cdr3_aa: CASSPRGHLNTEAFF
cdr3_nt: TGTGCCAGCAGCCCCAGAGGACATCTGAACACTGAAGCTTTCTTT

v_call: TRBV28
j_call: TRBJ2-2
d_call: .
clone_size: many
cdr3_aa: CASSLSSPVTRELFF
cdr3_nt: TGTGCCAGCAGTCTTTCCTCCCCTGTCACCCGGGAGCTGTTTTTT

v_call: TRBV28
j_call: TRBJ2-1
d_call: .
clone_size: many
cdr3_aa: CASSLSIRKQFF
cdr3_nt: TGTGCCAGCAGTTTGTCTATAAGGAAGCAGTTCTTC

v_call: TRBV5-1
j_call: TRBJ2-2
d_call: TRBD1
clone_size: .
cdr3_aa: CASSLEGQGENTGELFF
cdr3_nt: TGCGCCAGCAGCTTGGAAGGACAGGGGGAAAACACCGGGGAGCTGTTTTTT

v_call: TRBV20-1
j_call: TRBJ2-1
d_call: .
clone_size: many
cdr3_aa: CSASGTVAYNEQFF
cdr3_nt: TGCAGTGCTAGCGGTACAGTTGCCTACAATGAGCAGTTCTTC

v_call: TRBV5-5
j_call: TRBJ1-1
d_call: TRBD1
clone_size: few
cdr3_aa: CASSPVTGQGMPEAFF
cdr3_nt: TGTGCCAGCAGCCCTGTAACCGGACAGGGGATGCCTGAAGCTTTCTTT

v_call: TRBV6-4
j_call: TRBJ1-2
d_call: .
clone_size: few
cdr3_aa: CASSDGHTLQGNYGYTF
cdr3_nt: TGTGCCAGCAGTGACGGGCATACCCTGCAAGGGAACTATGGCTACACCTTC

v_call: TRBV2
j_call: TRBJ1-4
d_call: .
clone_size: many
cdr3_aa: CASSANRAPEKLFF
cdr3_nt: TGTGCCAGCAGTGCCAACAGGGCCCCTGAAAAACTGTTTTTT

v_call: TRBV20-1
j_call: TRBJ2-1
d_call: .
clone_size: many
cdr3_aa: CSALWVGAYNEQFF
cdr3_nt: TGCAGTGCCCTCTGGGTGGGGGCTTACAATGAGCAGTTCTTC

v_call: TRBV7-2
j_call: TRBJ2-1
d_call: TRBD1
clone_size: .
cdr3_aa: CDSSPKTGTGYNEQFF
cdr3_nt: TGTGACAGCAGCCCGAAGACCGGGACAGGGTACAATGAGCAGTTCTTC

v_call: TRBV5-1
j_call: TRBJ2-7
d_call: TRBD1
clone_size: many
cdr3_aa: CASSETGGEQYF
cdr3_nt: TGCGCCAGCAGCGAAACAGGGGGCGAGCAGTACTTC

v_call: TRBV7-8
j_call: TRBJ1-3
d_call: .
clone_size: .
cdr3_aa: CASSLGGGFGNTIYF
cdr3_nt: TGTGCCAGCAGCTTAGGGGGCGGTTTCGGAAACACCATATATTTT

v_call: TRBV6-2/TRBV6-3
j_call: TRBJ1-6
d_call: .
clone_size: many
cdr3_aa: CASSRRRINSPLHF
cdr3_nt: TGTGCCAGCAGCAGGAGGCGGATTAATTCACCCCTCCACTTT

v_call: TRBV28
j_call: TRBJ2-1
d_call: .
clone_size: many
cdr3_aa: CASSGQGRGSYNEQFF
cdr3_nt: TGTGCCAGCAGTGGGCAGGGGAGAGGGTCCTACAATGAGCAGTTCTTC

v_call: TRBV5-6
j_call: TRBJ1-3
d_call: .
clone_size: .
cdr3_aa: CASSLGARRNTIYF
cdr3_nt: TGTGCCAGCAGCCTGGGGGCTAGGAGAAACACCATATATTTT

v_call: TRBV7-6
j_call: TRBJ1-5
d_call: .
clone_size: .
cdr3_aa: CASSLDGAANQPQHF
cdr3_nt: TGTGCCAGCAGCCTCGATGGAGCTGCCAATCAGCCCCAGCATTTT

v_call: TRBV7-9
j_call: TRBJ2-1
d_call: TRBD2
clone_size: many
cdr3_aa: CASSLGGLAGSGTHNEQFF
cdr3_nt: TGTGCCAGCAGCTTAGGGGGACTAGCGGGATCGGGGACACACAATGAGCAGTTCTTC

v_call: TRBV11-2
j_call: TRBJ2-1
d_call: TRBD2
clone_size: many
cdr3_aa: CASSLGVWGGYNEQFF
cdr3_nt: TGTGCCAGCAGCTTAGGGGTGTGGGGGGGCTACAATGAGCAGTTCTTC

v_call: TRBV6-1
j_call: TRBJ1-1
d_call: .
clone_size: many
cdr3_aa: CASSRMGEVNTEAFF
cdr3_nt: TGTGCCAGCAGTAGAATGGGGGAGGTAAACACTGAAGCTTTCTTT

v_call: TRBV6-2/TRBV6-3
j_call: TRBJ2-6
d_call: .
clone_size: .
cdr3_aa: CASSYILRASIKLSGANVLTF
cdr3_nt: TGTGCCAGCAGTTATATTCTCCGGGCCTCTATAAAATTGTCTGGGGCCAACGTCCTGACTTTC

v_call: TRBV9
j_call: TRBJ1-5
d_call: .
clone_size: few
cdr3_aa: CASSVDWSQPQHF
cdr3_nt: TGTGCCAGCAGCGTAGACTGGTCTCAGCCCCAGCATTTT

v_call: TRBV7-9
j_call: TRBJ2-7
d_call: TRBD1
clone_size: many
cdr3_aa: CASSFQRGLNEQYF
cdr3_nt: TGTGCCAGCAGCTTCCAAAGGGGGCTAAACGAGCAGTACTTC

v_call: TRBV27
j_call: TRBJ2-7
d_call: TRBD2
clone_size: few
cdr3_aa: CASSTSGTYEQYF
cdr3_nt: TGTGCCAGCAGTACTAGCGGTACCTACGAGCAGTACTTC

v_call: TRBV7-9
j_call: TRBJ2-1
d_call: TRBD1
clone_size: few
cdr3_aa: CASSRGQGYNEQFF
cdr3_nt: TGTGCCAGCAGCAGGGGACAGGGTTACAATGAGCAGTTCTTC

v_call: TRBV7-6
j_call: TRBJ2-3
d_call: .
clone_size: .
cdr3_aa: CASSAVSSTDTQYF
cdr3_nt: TGTGCCAGCAGCGCGGTTTCTAGCACAGATACGCAGTATTTT

v_call: TRBV19
j_call: TRBJ2-1
d_call: TRBD2
clone_size: few
cdr3_aa: CASKILAGGPVSEQFF
cdr3_nt: TGTGCCAGTAAAATCCTAGCGGGAGGGCCGGTTTCAGAGCAGTTCTTC

v_call: TRBV20-1
j_call: TRBJ1-2
d_call: TRBD1
clone_size: few
cdr3_aa: CSARRDRDFYGYTF
cdr3_nt: TGCAGTGCTAGGAGGGACAGGGACTTCTATGGCTACACCTTC

v_call: TRBV11-2
j_call: TRBJ2-3
d_call: TRBD1
clone_size: many
cdr3_aa: CASSLVSTGFGNTQYF
cdr3_nt: TGTGCCAGCAGCTTAGTTTCGACAGGGTTTGGGAATACGCAGTATTTT

v_call: TRBV28
j_call: TRBJ1-5
d_call: .
clone_size: many
cdr3_aa: CASSAWTLASNQPQHF
cdr3_nt: TGTGCCAGCAGTGCCTGGACACTCGCTAGCAATCAGCCCCAGCATTTT

v_call: TRBV20-1
j_call: TRBJ1-2
d_call: .
clone_size: .
cdr3_aa: CSATQILTNYGYTF
cdr3_nt: TGCAGTGCTACCCAGATTCTCACTAACTATGGCTACACCTTC

v_call: TRBV28
j_call: TRBJ2-3
d_call: .
clone_size: many
cdr3_aa: CASSFAGTGTDTQYF
cdr3_nt: TGTGCCAGCAGTTTTGCGGGGACTGGCACAGATACGCAGTATTTT